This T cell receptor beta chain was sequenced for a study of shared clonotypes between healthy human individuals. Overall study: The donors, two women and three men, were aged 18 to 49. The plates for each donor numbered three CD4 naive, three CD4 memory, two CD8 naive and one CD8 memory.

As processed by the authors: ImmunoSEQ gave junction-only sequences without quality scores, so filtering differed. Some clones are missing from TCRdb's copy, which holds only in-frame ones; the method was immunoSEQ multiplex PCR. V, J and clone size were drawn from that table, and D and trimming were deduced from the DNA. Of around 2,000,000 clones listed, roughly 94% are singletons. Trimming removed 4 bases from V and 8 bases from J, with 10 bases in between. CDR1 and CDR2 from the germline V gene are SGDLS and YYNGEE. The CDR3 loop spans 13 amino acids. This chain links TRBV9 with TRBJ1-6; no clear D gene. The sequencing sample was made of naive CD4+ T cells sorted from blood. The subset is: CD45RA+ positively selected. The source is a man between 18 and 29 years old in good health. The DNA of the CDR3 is TGTGCCAGCAGCCCTATTCTCGATTCACCCCTCCACTTT. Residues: CASSPILDSPLHF.